The 20 T cell receptor beta chains below all came from one sample that was sequenced in a study of cytomegalovirus exposure and HLA in healthy donors. PCR was performed using 60 Vbeta and 13 Jbeta primers. Produced via immunoSEQ multiplex PCR; TCRdb's table is partial and in-frame only. This sample has 72,000 or so clones; around 70% occur once, and the top ten carry roughly 10%. The specimen sequenced was PBMCs. The receptor set was obtained from a human donor in good health.

The V call is TRBV10-3, the J call TRBJ2-5; 10 positions agree with TRBD2. The CDR3 runs 15 residues. Germline values: CDR1 ENHRY, CDR2 SYGVKD. Trimming removed 3 bases from V and 5 bases from J; junction bases left unmatched: 6. This chain's CDR3 is CAISDSGRNRETQYF. In DNA form, the CDR3 reads TGTGCCATCAGTGATAGCGGGAGGAATCGGGAGACCCAGTACTTC.

Notes on this clone: Sequence at one end of the junction differs from germline and may be a read error. The chain uses TRBV27 and TRBJ2-7; 14 bases are a match to TRBD2. The CDR3 is 16 amino acids. Germline CDR1 and CDR2: MNHEY and SMNVEV (reference sequence). The CDR3 region has the DNA TGTGCCAGCAGTTTCGGACTAGCGGGAGGCTCCCACGAGCAGTACTTC. It is translated as CASSFGLAGGSHEQYF.

This clone was seen a few times. The rearrangement joins TRBV18 to TRBJ1-3; D possibly corresponds to TRBD1 (6 bases). The CDR3 length is 14 residues. Germline V CDR1 and CDR2: KGHSH, LQKENI. V lost 3 bases to trimming and J lost 4 bases, with 10 bases between them. The CDR3 region has the DNA TGTGCCAGCTCACCCGACAGGACAGGAAACACCATATATTTT. As protein: CASSPDRTGNTIYF.

The chain joins TRBV4-1 to TRBJ1-3; D gene unclear. The CDR3 has 15 amino acids. Trimming took 0 bases from V and 2 from J, leaving 8 bases between them. Germline loops: CDR1 MGHRA, CDR2 YSYEKL. The CDR3 region has the DNA TGCGCCAGCAGCCAAGATTCGAGGGCTGGAAACACCATATATTTT. Translating gives CASSQDSRAGNTIYF.

This clone was picked up a small number of times. This chain links TRBV7-6 with TRBJ2-2; TRBD1 might be the D (5 bases). Between the trimmed V and J ends, which lost 2 bases and 3 bases, there was a span of 10 bases. This CDR3 is built from 15 residues. Germline lookup yields CDR1 SGHVS and CDR2 FNYEAQ. The CDR3 DNA reads as TGTGCCAGCAGCTTACAGGGTCGGGACACCGGGGAGCTGTTTTTT. Encoded protein: CASSLQGRDTGELFF.

V and J are TRBV5-1 and TRBJ2-5; D is unclear. V was trimmed by 2 bases and J by 2 bases, leaving 4 bases between them. CDR3 length equals 12 residues. Germline V gives CDR1 SGHRS, CDR2 YFSETQ. CDR3 region: CASSFQQETQYF. The CDR3 bases are TGCGCCAGCAGCTTCCAGCAAGAGACCCAGTACTTC. Variable domain in full (rest from reference TRBV5-1 and TRBJ2-5): KAGVTQTPRYLIKTRGQQVTLSCSPISGHRSVSWYQQTPGQGLQFLFEYFSETQRNKGNFPGRFSGRQFSNSRSEMNVSTLELGDSALYLCASSFQQETQYFGPGTRLLVL.

In regard to this clone: Other DNA sequences from this sample encode an identical CDR3 as well. The chain combines TRBV7-8 with TRBJ1-1; tentatively, D is TRBD1 (6 bases). The germline CDR1 and CDR2 sequences are SGHVS and FQNEAQ. V lost 3 bases, J lost 1 base, and 6 bases lay in between. The CDR3 loop spans 13 amino acids. In DNA form, the CDR3 reads TGTGCCAGCAGCTTGGACAGGAACACTGAAGCTTTCTTT. As protein: CASSLDRNTEAFF.

The V gene is TRBV27, the J gene TRBJ1-1, with TRBD1 matching 9 bases. Germline loops: CDR1 MNHEY, CDR2 SMNVEV (reference sequence). The ends lost 5 bases at V and 1 base at J; junction bases unmatched: 2. CDR3 length: 14 residues. CDR3 loop: CASSLGQGNTEAFF. The CDR3, as DNA: TGTGCCAGCAGTCTGGGACAGGGGAACACTGAAGCTTTCTTT.

The genes are TRBV5-6 and TRBJ2-5, with D perhaps matching TRBD1 (6 bases). CDR3 length equals 14 residues. Trimming took 2 bases from V and 4 from J, leaving 12 bases between them. Germline V gene sequence: CDR1 SGHDT, CDR2 YYEEEE. CDR3 sequence reads: CASSFDQTGETQYF. The CDR3 nucleotides read TGTGCCAGCAGCTTTGACCAGACAGGAGAGACCCAGTACTTC.

The CDR3 reads CATGGTGGQETQYF. CDR3 coding DNA: TGTGCCACCGGGGGGACAGGGGGGCAAGAGACCCAGTACTTC. The chain couples TRBV6-6 to TRBJ2-5; TRBD1 agrees at 11 bases. The CDR3 contains 14 residues. J lost 2 bases, V lost 10 bases, and 6 bases had no gene match. Germline V lookup: CDR1 MNHNY, CDR2 SVGAGI (reference sequence).

This clone was found a few times. The rearrangement uses TRBV10-3 and TRBJ1-1; 7 bases are shared with TRBD1. CDR1 is ENHRY, CDR2 SYGVKD, per germline. Trimming removed 6 bases from V and 5 bases from J; junction bases left unmatched: 6. The CDR3 consists of 13 residues. The CDR3 DNA is TGTGCCATCAGAGGGCTACAGGGGACTGAAGCTTTCTTT. Translated: CAIRGLQGTEAFF.

J is TRBJ2-5 and V is TRBV11-2; a weak D match, TRBD2 (6 bases). V lost 6 bases to trimming and J lost 5 bases, with 16 bases between them. This CDR3 contains 14 residues. CDR1 and CDR2 (germline): SGHAT, FQNNGV. CDR3 DNA sequence: TGTGCCAGCAGTGGCCCGGGAGAAGGCGAGACCCAGTACTTC. Amino acids: CASSGPGEGETQYF.

V usage is TRBV30 and J usage is TRBJ2-5; the match to TRBD2 covers 9 bases. The V segment lost 7 bases and the J segment 5 bases; nucleotides outside the gene matches: 8. Germline-derived CDR1 and CDR2 are GTSNPN and SVGIG (reference sequence). The CDR3 consists of 13 residues. CDR3 nucleotide sequence: TGTGCCTCCGAGATAGCGGGAGTCGAGACCCAGTACTTC. It is translated as CASEIAGVETQYF.

This sequence joins TRBV6-5 and TRBJ2-5; D call uncertain. The V and J ends lost 2 bases and 5 bases respectively, with 12 bases between them. Germline lookup yields CDR1 MNHEY and CDR2 SVGAGI. The CDR3 loop spans 14 amino acids. Written as DNA, the CDR3 is TGTGCCAGCAGTTACGCGCGGAATCGGGAGACCCAGTACTTC. It specifies CASSYARNRETQYF.

The chain is built from TRBV5-1 and TRBJ2-2, with D possibly TRBD2 on 5 matching bases. This CDR3 comprises 14 residues. Germline CDR1 is SGHRS and CDR2 is YFSETQ. V was pared by 4 bases and J by 6 bases, with 13 bases between. CDR3 coding DNA: TGCGCCAGCAGCATACCGGGGAAGGCCGGGGAGCTGTTTTTT. It codes for CASSIPGKAGELFF. Supplemented by reference TRBV5-1 and TRBJ2-2, the full variable domain reads KAGVTQTPRYLIKTRGQQVTLSCSPISGHRSVSWYQQTPGQGLQFLFEYFSETQRNKGNFPGRFSGRQFSNSRSEMNVSTLELGDSALYLCASSIPGKAGELFFGEGSRLTVL.

The chain links TRBV30 to TRBJ1-1; D is unresolved. This CDR3 is 14 amino acids long. Germline V lookup: CDR1 GTSNPN, CDR2 SVGIG (reference sequence). V lost 3 bases to trimming and J lost 1 base, with 12 bases between them. CDR3: CAWSSASPNTEAFF. The CDR3 DNA reads as TGTGCCTGGAGCAGTGCCTCCCCGAACACTGAAGCTTTCTTT. Based on the CDR3 plus reference TRBV30 and TRBJ1-1, the full variable domain is SQTIHQWPATLVQPVGSPLSLECTVEGTSNPNLYWYRQAAGRGLQLLFYSVGIGQISSEVPQNLSASRPQDRQFILSSKKLLLSDSGFYLCAWSSASPNTEAFFGQGTRLTVV.

This chain joins TRBV9 and TRBJ1-1; tentative D call: TRBD1 (6 bases). This CDR3 comprises 13 residues. In germline, CDR1 is SGDLS, CDR2 YYNGEE. V was pared by 4 bases and J by 5 bases, with 12 bases between. The CDR3 DNA reads as TGTGCCAGCAGCCCTGGGGGCAGGACTGAAGCTTTCTTT. This encodes CASSPGGRTEAFF.

CDR3 loop: CASSVEGSWGQYF. CDR3 coding DNA: TGCGCCAGCAGCGTGGAGGGGTCTTGGGGACAGTACTTC. V is TRBV5-1 and J is TRBJ2-7; D perhaps matches TRBD2 (6 bases). The V end lost 4 bases, the J end lost 10 bases, and 18 bases lay between the germline ends. Germline assignment: CDR1 SGHRS and CDR2 YFSETQ. The CDR3 is made up of 13 amino acids.

This clone was seen more than once but under ten times. The chain recombines TRBV18 with TRBJ2-3; D ambiguous. Germline V gene lookup returns CDR1 KGHSH and CDR2 LQKENI. V shed 3 bases and J shed 2 bases, with 18 bases lying between them. The CDR3 is 17 amino acids. DNA of the CDR3: TGTGCCAGCTCACCGAACCAGGTTTACTTCTCCACAGATACGCAGTATTTT. Translation: CASSPNQVYFSTDTQYF.

This chain connects TRBV6-5 to TRBJ2-1, with D possibly matching TRBD2 (6 bases). V was pared by 5 bases and J by 2 bases, with 10 bases between. Germline V gives CDR1 MNHEY, CDR2 SVGAGI. The CDR3 is made up of 14 amino acids. Here the CDR3 reads CASSVGSTYNEQFF. The CDR3 DNA reads as TGTGCCAGCAGTGTCGGGAGCACCTACAATGAGCAGTTCTTC.